This TCR beta chain was identified during a study of cytomegalovirus exposure and HLA in healthy donors. Germline-derived CDR1 and CDR2 are KGHSH and LQKENI. The J segment lost 0 bases and the V segment lost 2 bases, leaving 4 bases of the junction unmatched. CDR3 length equals 16 residues. The repertoire was sequenced with immunoSEQ multiplex PCR; TCRdb's copy has only in-frame clones and lacks some. The table shows fewer than 200,000 clones, with around nine tenths occurring only once. This clonotype originated in a man younger than 35 in good health and CMV-seropositive. The material sequenced was PBMCs. The chain uses TRBV18 and TRBJ2-1, with 7 bases aligning to TRBD2. Written as DNA, the CDR3 is TGTGCCAGCTCACCAGGTGGGGGGGGCTCCTACAATGAGCAGTTCTTC. As protein: CASSPGGGGSYNEQFF.